Reported below is one TCR beta chain. Antigen specificity is unknown. Clones were read by immunoSEQ multiplex PCR, and TCRdb kept only the in-frame ones, dropping some. The repertoire holds over 100,000 clones, with roughly 90% as singletons. The data were taken from a study of CD4+ T cells in melanoma. Findings and caveats of the study: A reported correlation linked neoantigen-specific CD4+ T cells to CD8+, macrophage and B cell function. In melanoma, neoantigen-specific CD4+ T cells reportedly differed in differentiation state.

The CDR3 contains 14 residues. The germline gives CDR1 SNHLY, CDR2 FYNNEI. The sequenced material came from peripheral blood. This sequence originates from a human donor with melanoma. The chain couples TRBV2 to TRBJ2-5; 8 positions match TRBD1. The J call is uncertain, as TRBJ2-7 better fits the DNA end. The CDR3 sequence is CASSPVRGLYEQYF. The CDR3 DNA reads as TGTGCCAGCAGCCCAGTCAGGGGGCTCTACGAGCAGTACTTC.